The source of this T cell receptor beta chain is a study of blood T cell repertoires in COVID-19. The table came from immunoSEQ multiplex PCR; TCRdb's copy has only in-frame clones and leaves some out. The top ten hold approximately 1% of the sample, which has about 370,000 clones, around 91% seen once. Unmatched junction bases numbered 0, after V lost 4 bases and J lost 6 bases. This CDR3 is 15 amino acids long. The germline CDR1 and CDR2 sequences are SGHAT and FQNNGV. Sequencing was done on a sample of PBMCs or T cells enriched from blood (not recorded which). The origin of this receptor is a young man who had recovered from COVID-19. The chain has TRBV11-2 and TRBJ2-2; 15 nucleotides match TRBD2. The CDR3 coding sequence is TGTGCCAGCAGCTGGACTAGCGGGAGGGCCGGGGAGCTGTTTTTT. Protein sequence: CASSWTSGRAGELFF.